This is a list of T cell receptor beta chains from one sample in a study of early T cells in non-severe SARS-CoV-2 infection. TCRdb re-analysed the 5' RACE reads in MiXCR, keeping a single row per CDR3 protein. The profile shows tens of thousands of distinct CDR3 sequences, about 4.5% of them singletons. The sequencing sample was made of whole blood. These receptors were taken from an adult who was a healthcare worker with PCR-confirmed SARS-CoV-2 infection or an uninfected control (not recorded which). CDR3s include the opening cysteine and the closing phenylalanine or tryptophan. The D gene is left open where the match is weak. Only part of the rows carry a size: once, few, many, or a class if the clone is expanded.

J gene: TRBJ2-1; V gene: TRBV19; D gene: TRBD1; clone size: many; CDR3 DNA: TGTGCCAGTAGTACCCCGACAGGGCTAAATGAGCAGTTCTTC; CDR3 protein: CASSTPTGLNEQFF
J gene: TRBJ2-7; V gene: TRBV10-3; D gene: -; clone size: few; CDR3 DNA: TGTGCCAACGACGAGCAGTACTTC; CDR3 protein: CANDEQYF
J gene: TRBJ2-1; V gene: TRBV7-9; D gene: -; clone size: many; CDR3 DNA: TGTGCCAGCAGCTTCAACCCGAGGACCTCATCCTACAATGAGCAGTTCTTC; CDR3 protein: CASSFNPRTSSYNEQFF
J gene: TRBJ1-2; V gene: TRBV18; D gene: -; clone size: many; CDR3 DNA: TGTGCCAGCTCACCACAGACAGCTAACTATGGCTACACCTTC; CDR3 protein: CASSPQTANYGYTF
J gene: TRBJ1-3; V gene: TRBV7-2; D gene: -; clone size: medium-sized; CDR3 DNA: TGTGCCAGCAGCGCTGAGCACGGCACGGGGAGCACCATATATTTT; CDR3 protein: CASSAEHGTGSTIYF
J gene: TRBJ2-7; V gene: TRBV5-1; D gene: -; clone size: many; CDR3 DNA: TGCGCCAGCACCCCTTCCGATGCCTACGAGCAGTACTTC; CDR3 protein: CASTPSDAYEQYF
J gene: TRBJ1-5; V gene: TRBV4-1; D gene: -; clone size: many; CDR3 DNA: TGCGCCAGCAGCCCCCCCTCGGGTTATAGCAATCAGCCCCAGCATTTT; CDR3 protein: CASSPPSGYSNQPQHF
J gene: TRBJ2-7; V gene: TRBV20-1; D gene: -; clone size: many; CDR3 DNA: TGCAGTGCTAGTGGGTTCCACCCCCGGGAAGAGAGCTCCTACGAGCAGTACTTC; CDR3 protein: CSASGFHPREESSYEQYF
J gene: TRBJ2-1; V gene: TRBV13; D gene: -; clone size: many; CDR3 DNA: TGTGCCAGCAGCTTAGCGCTCCAGGGAAAGCAGTTCTTC; CDR3 protein: CASSLALQGKQFF
J gene: TRBJ2-2; V gene: TRBV9; D gene: TRBD1; clone size: many; CDR3 DNA: TGTGCCAGCAGCGGGGGACAGGGAAACACCGGGGAGCTGTTTTTT; CDR3 protein: CASSGGQGNTGELFF
J gene: TRBJ2-3; V gene: TRBV7-6; D gene: TRBD2; clone size: many; CDR3 DNA: TGTGCCAGCAGCACGGGACTAGAAGGATACTCGCAGTATTTT; CDR3 protein: CASSTGLEGYSQYF
J gene: TRBJ1-6; V gene: TRBV7-2; D gene: -; clone size: many; CDR3 DNA: TGTGCCAGCAGCTTAGTGAATTCACCCCTCCACTTT; CDR3 protein: CASSLVNSPLHF
J gene: TRBJ2-2; V gene: TRBV2; D gene: -; clone size: many; CDR3 DNA: TGTGCCAGCAGACGGCAGGGTTCGAACACCGGGGAGCTGTTTTTT; CDR3 protein: CASRRQGSNTGELFF
J gene: TRBJ2-1; V gene: TRBV6-2/TRBV6-3; D gene: -; clone size: many; CDR3 DNA: TGTGCCAGCAGTTCGTTTTACGGGGGGCGTTTGGAGCAGTTCTTC; CDR3 protein: CASSSFYGGRLEQFF
J gene: TRBJ2-5; V gene: TRBV30; D gene: -; clone size: few; CDR3 DNA: TGTGCCTGGAGCGTCCTTCAAGAGACCCAGTACTTC; CDR3 protein: CAWSVLQETQYF
J gene: TRBJ1-5; V gene: TRBV19; D gene: -; clone size: -; CDR3 DNA: TGTGCCAGTACCCCTAATGGGGCTAGGCAGCCCCAGCATTTT; CDR3 protein: CASTPNGARQPQHF
J gene: TRBJ1-5; V gene: TRBV28; D gene: -; clone size: many; CDR3 DNA: TGTGCCAGCAGTTTCAGGAGGAGCAATCAGCCCCAGCATTTT; CDR3 protein: CASSFRRSNQPQHF
J gene: TRBJ2-6; V gene: TRBV5-6; D gene: -; clone size: few; CDR3 DNA: TGTGCCAGCAGCATGAGGGTTTCGTTCGGCACGCGCTCTGGGGCCAACGTCCTGACTTTC; CDR3 protein: CASSMRVSFGTRSGANVLTF
J gene: TRBJ2-7; V gene: TRBV3-1; D gene: TRBD1; clone size: few; CDR3 DNA: TGTGCCAGCAGCCTAGGACAGGGATGGTACGAGCAGTACTTC; CDR3 protein: CASSLGQGWYEQYF
J gene: TRBJ2-5; V gene: TRBV20-1; D gene: TRBD1; clone size: many; CDR3 DNA: TGCAGTGCTAGAGGGGGACAGGAAGAGACCCAGTACTTC; CDR3 protein: CSARGGQEETQYF
J gene: TRBJ2-1; V gene: TRBV7-6; D gene: TRBD1; clone size: many; CDR3 DNA: TGTGCCAGCAGCCCCAGGACAGGCGGGAATGAGCAGTTCTTC; CDR3 protein: CASSPRTGGNEQFF
J gene: TRBJ2-1; V gene: TRBV7-6; D gene: TRBD2; clone size: many; CDR3 DNA: TGTGCCAGCAGCTTAGCGGGGACTAGCGGGGGGTATGGTGAGCAGTTCTTC; CDR3 protein: CASSLAGTSGGYGEQFF
J gene: TRBJ2-1; V gene: TRBV11-2; D gene: -; clone size: few; CDR3 DNA: TGTGCCAGCAGCTTAGTAGCGTCGAATGAGCAGTTCTTC; CDR3 protein: CASSLVASNEQFF
J gene: TRBJ2-7; V gene: TRBV2; D gene: TRBD1; clone size: many; CDR3 DNA: TGTGCCAGCATGGGACAGGGCGTCTACGAGCAGTACTTC; CDR3 protein: CASMGQGVYEQYF
J gene: TRBJ1-1; V gene: TRBV30; D gene: -; clone size: many; CDR3 DNA: TGTGCCTGGGGTAGGGGGTTAAACACTGAAGCTTTCTTT; CDR3 protein: CAWGRGLNTEAFF
J gene: TRBJ2-3; V gene: TRBV5-1; D gene: -; clone size: many; CDR3 DNA: TGCGCCAGCAGCTTGGGGGTTAGCACAGATACGCAGTATTTT; CDR3 protein: CASSLGVSTDTQYF
J gene: TRBJ2-2; V gene: TRBV7-9; D gene: -; clone size: -; CDR3 DNA: TGTGCCAGCAGCTTGCTCAGGGGGACTAACACCGGGGAGCTGTTTTTT; CDR3 protein: CASSLLRGTNTGELFF
J gene: TRBJ2-2; V gene: TRBV6-5; D gene: TRBD1; clone size: medium-sized; CDR3 DNA: TGTGCCAGCAGTTACTCACATTACAGGGGAAGCGGGGAGCTGTTTTTT; CDR3 protein: CASSYSHYRGSGELFF
J gene: TRBJ1-2; V gene: TRBV18; D gene: TRBD1; clone size: many; CDR3 DNA: TGTGCCAGCTCCGGGGACAGGAACTATGGCTACACCTTC; CDR3 protein: CASSGDRNYGYTF
J gene: TRBJ2-2; V gene: TRBV7-6; D gene: TRBD2; clone size: many; CDR3 DNA: TGTGCCAGCAGCTCCCAGGCACTAGCGGGCACCGGGGAGCTGTTTTTT; CDR3 protein: CASSSQALAGTGELFF
J gene: TRBJ1-5; V gene: TRBV20-1; D gene: -; clone size: many; CDR3 DNA: TGCAGTGCTAGTCATCCGGACAGTCCGGGGAGGATGGCCCAGCATTTT; CDR3 protein: CSASHPDSPGRMAQHF
J gene: TRBJ2-6; V gene: TRBV29-1; D gene: -; clone size: medium-sized; CDR3 DNA: TGCAGCGTTACTCTCGGTGACTCTGGGGCCAACGTCCTGACTTTC; CDR3 protein: CSVTLGDSGANVLTF